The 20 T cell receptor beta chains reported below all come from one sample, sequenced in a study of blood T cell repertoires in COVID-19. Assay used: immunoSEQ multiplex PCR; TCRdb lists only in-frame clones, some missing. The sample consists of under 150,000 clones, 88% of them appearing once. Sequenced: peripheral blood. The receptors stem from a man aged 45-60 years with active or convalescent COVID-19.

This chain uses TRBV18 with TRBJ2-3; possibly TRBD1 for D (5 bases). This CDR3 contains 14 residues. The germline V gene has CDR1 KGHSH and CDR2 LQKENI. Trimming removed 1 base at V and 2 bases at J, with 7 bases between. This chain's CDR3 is CASSPQGLTDTQYF. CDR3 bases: TGTGCCAGCTCACCACAGGGGCTCACAGATACGCAGTATTTT.

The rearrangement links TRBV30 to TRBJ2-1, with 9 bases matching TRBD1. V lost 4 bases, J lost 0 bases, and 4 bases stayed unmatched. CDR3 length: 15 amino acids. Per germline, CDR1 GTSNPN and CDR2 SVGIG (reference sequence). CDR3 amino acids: CAWTRDRVSYNEQFF. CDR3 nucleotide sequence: TGTGCCTGGACCCGGGACAGGGTCTCCTACAATGAGCAGTTCTTC. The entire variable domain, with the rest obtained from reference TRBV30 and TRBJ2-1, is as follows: SQTIHQWPATLVQPVGSPLSLECTVEGTSNPNLYWYRQAAGRGLQLLFYSVGIGQISSEVPQNLSASRPQDRQFILSSKKLLLSDSGFYLCAWTRDRVSYNEQFFGPGTRLTVL.

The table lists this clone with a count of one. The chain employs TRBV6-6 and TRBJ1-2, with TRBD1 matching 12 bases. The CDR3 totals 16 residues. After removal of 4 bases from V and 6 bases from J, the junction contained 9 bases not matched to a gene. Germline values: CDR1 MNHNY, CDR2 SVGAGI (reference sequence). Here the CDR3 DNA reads TGTGCCAGCAGTTTAATATCCGGGACAGGGGGCCATGGCTACACCTTC. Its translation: CASSLISGTGGHGYTF.

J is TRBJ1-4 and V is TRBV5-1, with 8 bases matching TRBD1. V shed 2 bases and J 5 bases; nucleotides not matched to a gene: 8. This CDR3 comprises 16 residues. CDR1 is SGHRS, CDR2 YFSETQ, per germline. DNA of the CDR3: TGCGCCAGCAGCTTACTGACAGGGGCGGGGAATGAAAAACTGTTTTTT. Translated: CASSLLTGAGNEKLFF.

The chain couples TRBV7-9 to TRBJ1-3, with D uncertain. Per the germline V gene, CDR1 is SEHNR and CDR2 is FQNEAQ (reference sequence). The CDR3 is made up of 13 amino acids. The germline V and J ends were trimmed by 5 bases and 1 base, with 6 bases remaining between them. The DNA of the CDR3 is TGTGCCAGCAGCGCGGGGTCTGGAAACACCATATATTTT. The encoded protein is CASSAGSGNTIYF.

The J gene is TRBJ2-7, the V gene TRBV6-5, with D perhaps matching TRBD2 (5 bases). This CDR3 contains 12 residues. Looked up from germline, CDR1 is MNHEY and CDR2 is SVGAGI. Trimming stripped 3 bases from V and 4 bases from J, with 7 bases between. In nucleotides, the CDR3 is TGTGCCAGCAGTTATCGGGGTTACGAGCAGTACTTC. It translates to CASSYRGYEQYF.

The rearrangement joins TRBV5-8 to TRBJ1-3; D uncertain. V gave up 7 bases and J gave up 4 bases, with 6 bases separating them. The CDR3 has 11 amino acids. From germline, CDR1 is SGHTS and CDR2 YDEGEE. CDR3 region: CASPYGNTIYF. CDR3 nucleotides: TGTGCCAGCCCCTACGGAAACACCATATATTTT.

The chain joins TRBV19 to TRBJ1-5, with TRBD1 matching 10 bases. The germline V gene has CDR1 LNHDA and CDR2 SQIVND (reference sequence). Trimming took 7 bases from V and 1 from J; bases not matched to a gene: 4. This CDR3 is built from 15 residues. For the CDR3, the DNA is TGTGCCAGTAAAGACAGGGGGCAGAGCAATCAGCCCCAGCATTTT. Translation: CASKDRGQSNQPQHF.

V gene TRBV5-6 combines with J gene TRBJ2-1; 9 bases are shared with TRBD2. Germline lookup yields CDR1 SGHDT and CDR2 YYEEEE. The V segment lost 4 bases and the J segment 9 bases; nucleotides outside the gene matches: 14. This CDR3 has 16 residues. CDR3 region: CASSRLPGLAFGEQFF. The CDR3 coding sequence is TGTGCCAGCAGCCGCCTACCGGGACTAGCATTCGGTGAGCAGTTCTTC.

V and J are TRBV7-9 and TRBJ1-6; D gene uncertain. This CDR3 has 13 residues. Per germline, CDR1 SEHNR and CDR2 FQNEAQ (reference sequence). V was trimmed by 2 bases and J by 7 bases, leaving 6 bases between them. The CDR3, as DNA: TGTGCCAGCAGCTTAATCAGAAATTCACCCCTCCACTTT. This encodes CASSLIRNSPLHF.

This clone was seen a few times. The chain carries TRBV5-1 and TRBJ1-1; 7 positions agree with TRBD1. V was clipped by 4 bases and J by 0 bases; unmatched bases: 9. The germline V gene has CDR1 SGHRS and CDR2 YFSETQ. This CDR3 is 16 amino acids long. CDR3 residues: CASSPTLQGMNTEAFF. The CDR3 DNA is TGCGCCAGCAGCCCTACTCTACAGGGGATGAACACTGAAGCTTTCTTT.

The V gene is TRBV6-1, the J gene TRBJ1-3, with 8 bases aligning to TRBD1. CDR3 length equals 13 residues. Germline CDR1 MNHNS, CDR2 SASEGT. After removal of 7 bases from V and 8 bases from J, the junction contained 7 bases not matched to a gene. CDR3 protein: CASTTGEDDTIYF. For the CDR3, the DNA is TGTGCCAGCACGACAGGGGAGGATGACACCATATATTTT.

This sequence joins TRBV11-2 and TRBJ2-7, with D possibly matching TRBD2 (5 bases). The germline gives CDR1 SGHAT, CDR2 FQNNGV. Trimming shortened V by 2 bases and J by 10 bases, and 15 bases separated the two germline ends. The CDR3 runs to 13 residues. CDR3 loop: CASSLRGRGEQYF. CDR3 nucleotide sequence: TGTGCCAGCAGCTTACGAGGGCGTGGTGAACAGTACTTC. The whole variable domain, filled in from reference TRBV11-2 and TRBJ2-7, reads EAGVAQSPRYKIIEKRQSVAFWCNPISGHATLYWYQQILGQGPKLLIQFQNNGVVDDSQLPKDRFSAERLKGVDSTLKIQPAKLEDSAVYLCASSLRGRGEQYFGPGTRLTVT.

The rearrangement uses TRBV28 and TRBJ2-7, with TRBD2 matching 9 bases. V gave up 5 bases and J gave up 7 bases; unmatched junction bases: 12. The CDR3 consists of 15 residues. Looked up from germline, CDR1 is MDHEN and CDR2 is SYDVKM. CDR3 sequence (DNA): TGTGCCAGCAGTCCCAGTAGCGGGAGACGAATGGAGCAGTACTTC. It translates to CASSPSSGRRMEQYF.

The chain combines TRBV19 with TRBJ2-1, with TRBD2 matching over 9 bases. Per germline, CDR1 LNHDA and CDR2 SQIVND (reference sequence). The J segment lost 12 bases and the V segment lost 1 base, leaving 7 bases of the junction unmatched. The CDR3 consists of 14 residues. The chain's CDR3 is CASSIVSGGRAQFF. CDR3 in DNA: TGTGCCAGTAGTATAGTCTCTGGCGGGAGGGCGCAGTTCTTC.

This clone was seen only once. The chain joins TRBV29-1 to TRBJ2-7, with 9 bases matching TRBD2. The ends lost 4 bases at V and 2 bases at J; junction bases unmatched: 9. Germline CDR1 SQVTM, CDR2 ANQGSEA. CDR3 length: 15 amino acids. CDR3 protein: CSVVSRLAVTYEQYF. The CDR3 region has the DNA TGCAGCGTTGTTTCGAGACTAGCGGTCACCTACGAGCAGTACTTC.

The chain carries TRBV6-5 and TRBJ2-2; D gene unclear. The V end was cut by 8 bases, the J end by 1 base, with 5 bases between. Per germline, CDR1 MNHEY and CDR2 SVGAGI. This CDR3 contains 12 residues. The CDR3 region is CASGQNTGELFF. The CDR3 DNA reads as TGTGCCAGCGGGCAGAACACCGGGGAGCTGTTTTTT.

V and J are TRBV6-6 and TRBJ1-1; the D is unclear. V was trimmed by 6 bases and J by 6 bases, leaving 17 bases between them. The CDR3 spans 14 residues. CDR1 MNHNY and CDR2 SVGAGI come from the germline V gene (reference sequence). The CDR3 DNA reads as TGTGCCAGCAGCCGCTCGAGGGATGTGCCTGAAGCTTTCTTT. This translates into CASSRSRDVPEAFF.

The CDR3 bases are TGTGCCAGCAGCTCGCTAACGACTAGCGGTACAGATACGCAGTATTTT. It yields the protein CASSSLTTSGTDTQYF. The chain recombines TRBV5-6 with TRBJ2-3, with TRBD2 identical over 9 bases. Unmatched junction bases numbered 8, after V lost 3 bases and J lost 3 bases. Germline loops: CDR1 SGHDT, CDR2 YYEEEE. CDR3 length: 16 residues.

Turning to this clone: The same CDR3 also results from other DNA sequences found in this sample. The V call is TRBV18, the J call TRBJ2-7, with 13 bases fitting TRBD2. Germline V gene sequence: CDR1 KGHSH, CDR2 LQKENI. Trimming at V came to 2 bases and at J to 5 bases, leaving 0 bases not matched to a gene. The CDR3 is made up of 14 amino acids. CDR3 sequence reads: CASSPGLAGDEQYF. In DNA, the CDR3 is TGTGCCAGCTCACCAGGACTAGCGGGAGACGAGCAGTACTTC.